The T cell receptor beta chain described here comes from a study of control samples from healthy donors and cancer patients. Some clones are missing from TCRdb's copy, which holds only in-frame ones; the method was immunoSEQ multiplex PCR. Of about 12,000 clones listed, around nine tenths are singletons. The CDR3 consists of 13 residues. Trimming took 6 bases from V and 2 from J; bases not matched to a gene: 4. Material for sequencing was formalin-fixed, paraffin-embedded tissue. The chain is built from TRBV12-3 or TRBV12-4 and TRBJ2-7; the match to TRBD1 covers 7 bases. The source is a male donor with melanoma. The DNA for the CDR3 is TGTGCCAGCAGGACCGGGACAGCCTACGAGCAGTACTTC. This codes for CASRTGTAYEQYF.